The source of this TCR beta chain is a study of T cells in Graves' hyperthyroidism and ophthalmopathy (dated by TCRdb to 2018 to 2020). Study-wide context: Peripheral blood was collected at initial diagnosis, before any treatment. A discovery cohort of fewer than 110 patients, 43 with Graves' ophthalmopathy and 57 with stable Graves' hyperthyroidism, was used to find distinguishing TCR V-J signatures. Whether ophthalmopathy could be predicted prospectively was tested in an independent validation cohort made up of roughly 20 hyperthyroidism patients plus 17 patients who later progressed to ophthalmopathy. The 75 to 100 discovery patients were randomly divided into training and test sets at a 7:3 ratio. In addition, the study compared T-cell repertoires in thyroid tissue and in blood from over 5 Graves' hyperthyroidism patients. Once sampling was done, hyperthyroidism patients were given methimazole at a starting dose of 30 mg daily, whereas ophthalmopathy patients were given high-dose intravenous methylprednisolone. TCR Vbeta CDR3 sequencing of 130 to 150 peripheral blood samples (fewer than 45 ophthalmopathy, about 75 hyperthyroidism and approximately 17 progressor patients) is reported in the paper. On the study overall, not on this receptor specifically: No statistical method was used to fix the sample size in advance, and group allocation was not hidden from the investigators. During validation, the model predicted progression to ophthalmopathy a median of roughly 7.1 months ahead of onset, with approximately 71% sensitivity and 72% to 80% specificity. A 13 V-J signature model separated ophthalmopathy from stable hyperthyroidism, with about 90% sensitivity and 81% to 83% specificity in cross-validation and 80%/75% in testing. Most expanded thyroid clonotypes (frequency above 0.001) were also detected in blood, suggesting blood repertoires may reflect thyroid immune responses.

This clonotype was observed a few times. The antigen it binds to is not known. One base away there is no much larger clone; base qualities are not given. Amplification of TCR beta CDR3 regions was carried out from RNA transcripts. For the first round of RT-PCR on the TCR CDR3, the HTBI primer set was used together with the Qiagen OneStep RT-PCR kit. Libraries were constructed in a second round of multiplex PCR, after which size selection and purification were carried out. The libraries were sequenced on an Illumina HiSeq2000 using paired-end 100 bp reads. On the study's bioinformatics: SOAPnuke was used to process the raw data, removing reads that contained adapters or uncalled bases, had a mean Phred below 15, or lacked an exact match to the constant primer or identifier. COPE v1.2.5 was used to merge high-quality paired reads, and clonotypes were defined as unique nucleotide sequences. MiTCR v1.1 was used to align the clonotypes against IMGT TRBV, TRBD and TRBJ reference segments. The analysis included only V-J combinations with a frequency above 0.0001, which together covered over 98% of the repertoires. The TCS score was defined as F50 (clonal expansion) divided by E x V (chaos), with BLOSUM62-based TCRdist calculated between CDR3 peptides within each V-J. Welch's t-statistics and random forest reduced fewer than 600 V-J features to some 14, which were used in a naive Bayes classifier (R e1071). TCRdb passed the public sequencing reads through fastp at Q25 and MiXCR, retaining productive beta sequences. Rows are combined by CDR3 protein, so each entry shows the most common genes and DNA. TCRdb, not the authors, supplied the V and J calls. For this sample there are hundreds of thousands of distinct CDR3 sequences; around a sixth appear just once. The ten largest clones capture roughly 26% of the sample.

Via the germline V gene, CDR1 is SGHAT and CDR2 FQNNGV. The CDR3 goes from the cysteine to the phenylalanine over 15 residues. CDR3 DNA is the only sequence kept; it has 45 bases, read in frame from the first base. V gives up 0 bases and J gives up 2 bases, and the segment between their germline ends measures 10 bases. Hyperthyroidism patients were newly diagnosed, had a disease duration of under 2 months, and were aged 18 to 65 years. Any patient with an uncontrolled infection, another autoimmune disease, pregnancy or lactation was excluded. Diagnoses were based on clinical symptoms, serum thyroxine and TRAb, thyroid ultrasound and orbital computed tomography. Blood from progressor patients was collected at the time of first diagnosis with hyperthyroidism, before any ophthalmopathy symptoms had appeared. Ficoll-Paque density gradient centrifugation was used to isolate PBMCs from around 10 ml of fresh peripheral blood. Patients classed as progressors first received a Graves' hyperthyroidism diagnosis and then went on to develop ophthalmopathy during follow-up. Total RNA was extracted with Trizol reagent, and quality was checked on an Agilent 2100 Bioanalyzer.

The chain employs TRBV11-2 and TRBJ1-2; 6 matching bases give a weak D call of TRBD1. The sequencing sample was made of blood. The sequence was collected from a woman younger than 35 with Graves' hyperthyroidism that later progressed to Graves' ophthalmopathy. This receptor has the CDR3 CASSLEGGPNYGYTF. Here is the DNA: TGTGCCAGCAGCTTAGAGGGGGGGCCGAACTATGGCTACACCTTC.